This TCR beta chain comes out of a study of blood T cells in healthy people across ages. Broader study findings: A roughly linear age-dependent decrease characterized TCR beta diversity per million T cells.

A J-beta primer mix and a sample-barcoded 5' primer were used in a second PCR of roughly 7 to 12 cycles. A template-switch adaptor with 12 random nucleotides tagged each cDNA molecule. From the 5' RACE reads, TCRdb called clonotypes with MiXCR, one entry per CDR3 protein. This table holds 800,000 to 950,000 distinct CDR3 sequences, 25% to 30% found once. The table lists this clonotype with a few counts. Antigen: not known. Per sample, a minimum of 6 million PBMCs were isolated. These data were also filed under a second study, of T cells of mothers and their children. According to that study: Each child contributed some 3 million TCR beta CDR3 reads, while each mother contributed over 9.5 million.

Source material: blood. This TCR derives from a woman aged 40 to 50 in good health.

The CDR3 bases are TGTGCCAGCAGCCAGGACAGGGGCGGCTACACCTTC. Protein sequence: CASSQDRGGYTF. The rearrangement joins TRBV4-2 to TRBJ1-2; 9 bases line up with TRBD1. Germline-derived CDR1 and CDR2 are LGHNA and YNFKEQ. The CDR3 is 12 amino acids. J lost 8 bases, V lost 3 bases, and 1 base had no gene match.